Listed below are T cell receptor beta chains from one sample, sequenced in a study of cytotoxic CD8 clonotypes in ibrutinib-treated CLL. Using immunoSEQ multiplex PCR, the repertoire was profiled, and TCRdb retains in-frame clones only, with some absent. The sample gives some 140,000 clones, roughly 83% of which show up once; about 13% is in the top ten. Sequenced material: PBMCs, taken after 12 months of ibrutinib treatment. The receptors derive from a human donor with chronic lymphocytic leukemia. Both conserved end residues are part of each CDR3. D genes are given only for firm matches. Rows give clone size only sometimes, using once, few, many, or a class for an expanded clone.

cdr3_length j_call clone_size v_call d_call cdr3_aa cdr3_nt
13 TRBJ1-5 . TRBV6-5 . CASSTKGNQPQHF TGTGCCAGCAGCACCAAGGGAAATCAGCCCCAGCATTTT
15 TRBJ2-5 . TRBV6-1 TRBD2 CASSPGGTGQETQYF TGTGCCAGCAGTCCGGGGGGTACGGGTCAAGAGACCCAGTACTTC
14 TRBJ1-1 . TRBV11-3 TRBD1 CASSPGQGSGEAFF TGTGCCAGCAGCCCGGGACAGGGTTCTGGTGAAGCTTTCTTT
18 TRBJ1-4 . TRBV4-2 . CASSQDMRGRATNEKLFF TGTGCCAGCAGCCAAGATATGCGGGGGCGCGCGACTAATGAAAAACTGTTTTTT
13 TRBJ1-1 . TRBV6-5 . CASSYGVSTEAFF TGTGCCAGCAGTTACGGAGTATCCACTGAAGCTTTCTTT
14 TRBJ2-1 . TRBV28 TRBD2 CASILAGEGNEQFF TGTGCCAGCATCCTAGCGGGAGAAGGGAATGAGCAGTTCTTC
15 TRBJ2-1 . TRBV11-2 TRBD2 CASSPQLAGYNEQFF TGTGCCAGCAGCCCCCAACTAGCGGGCTACAATGAGCAGTTCTTC
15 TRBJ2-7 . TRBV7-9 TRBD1 CASTPRDRASYEQYF TGTGCCAGCACCCCCCGGGACAGGGCCTCCTACGAGCAGTACTTC
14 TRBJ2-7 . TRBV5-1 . CASSYKVGSYEQYF TGCGCCAGCAGTTATAAAGTTGGCTCCTACGAGCAGTACTTC
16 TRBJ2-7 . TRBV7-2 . CASSLDAARSSYEQYF TGTGCCAGCAGCTTAGATGCGGCAAGGAGCTCCTACGAGCAGTACTTC
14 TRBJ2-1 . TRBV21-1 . CASSKGDSPNEQFF TGTGCCAGCAGCAAGGGGGACAGTCCAAATGAGCAGTTCTTC
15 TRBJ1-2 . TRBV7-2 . CASTLRGGGTYGYTF TGTGCCAGCACCCTTAGGGGGGGCGGAACCTATGGCTACACCTTC
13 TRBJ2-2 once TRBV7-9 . CASSRGSGRELFF TGTGCCAGCAGCCGCGGGTCGGGACGGGAGCTGTTTTTT
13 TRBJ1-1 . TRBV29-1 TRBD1 CSASTGGDTEAFF TGCAGCGCCTCGACAGGGGGGGACACTGAAGCTTTCTTT
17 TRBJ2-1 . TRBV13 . CASSHIAGQEPYNEQFF TGTGCCAGCAGCCATATAGCCGGGCAGGAACCCTACAATGAGCAGTTCTTC
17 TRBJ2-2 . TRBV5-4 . CASSFAFSGTNTGELFF TGTGCCAGCAGCTTTGCCTTTAGCGGAACGAACACCGGGGAGCTGTTTTTT
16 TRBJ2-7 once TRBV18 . CASSPRGPGIRGEQYF TGTGCCAGCTCACCACGCGGACCGGGGATAAGGGGAGAGCAGTACTTC
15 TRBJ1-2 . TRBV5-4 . CASSPSTGMDYGYTF TGTGCCAGCAGCCCCTCAACAGGAATGGACTATGGCTACACCTTC
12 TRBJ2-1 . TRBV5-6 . CASSQGFNEQFF TGTGCCAGCAGCCAAGGGTTCAATGAGCAGTTCTTC
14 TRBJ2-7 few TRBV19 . CASSMPGSSYEQYF TGTGCCAGTAGTATGCCCGGGAGCTCCTACGAGCAGTACTTC
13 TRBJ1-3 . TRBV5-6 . CASSWDVGNTIYF TGTGCCAGCAGCTGGGACGTCGGAAACACCATATATTTT
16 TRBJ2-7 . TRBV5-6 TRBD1 CASSLAPGQGAKEQYF TGTGCCAGCAGCTTGGCGCCGGGACAGGGGGCGAAGGAGCAGTACTTC
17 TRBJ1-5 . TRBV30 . CAWTFGAGHYSNQPQHF TGTGCCTGGACCTTCGGAGCCGGCCACTATAGCAATCAGCCCCAGCATTTT
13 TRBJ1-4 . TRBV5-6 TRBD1 CASSRGQGGKLFF TGTGCCAGCAGCCGGGGACAGGGTGGAAAACTGTTTTTT
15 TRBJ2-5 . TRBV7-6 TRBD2 CASSLALRTRETQYF TGTGCCAGCAGCTTAGCTTTGAGGACTAGAGAGACCCAGTACTTC
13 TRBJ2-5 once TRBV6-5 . CASRRQALETQYF TGTGCCAGCCGTAGACAGGCCCTGGAGACCCAGTACTTC
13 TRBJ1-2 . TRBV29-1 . CSVVFGLNYGYTF TGCAGCGTTGTCTTCGGGTTAAACTATGGCTACACCTTC
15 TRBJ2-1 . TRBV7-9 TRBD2 CASSSGLAGGNEQFF TGTGCCAGCAGCTCGGGACTAGCGGGAGGTAATGAGCAGTTCTTC
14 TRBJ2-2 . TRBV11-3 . CASSLISNTGELFF TGTGCCAGCAGCTTAATCTCGAACACCGGGGAGCTGTTTTTT